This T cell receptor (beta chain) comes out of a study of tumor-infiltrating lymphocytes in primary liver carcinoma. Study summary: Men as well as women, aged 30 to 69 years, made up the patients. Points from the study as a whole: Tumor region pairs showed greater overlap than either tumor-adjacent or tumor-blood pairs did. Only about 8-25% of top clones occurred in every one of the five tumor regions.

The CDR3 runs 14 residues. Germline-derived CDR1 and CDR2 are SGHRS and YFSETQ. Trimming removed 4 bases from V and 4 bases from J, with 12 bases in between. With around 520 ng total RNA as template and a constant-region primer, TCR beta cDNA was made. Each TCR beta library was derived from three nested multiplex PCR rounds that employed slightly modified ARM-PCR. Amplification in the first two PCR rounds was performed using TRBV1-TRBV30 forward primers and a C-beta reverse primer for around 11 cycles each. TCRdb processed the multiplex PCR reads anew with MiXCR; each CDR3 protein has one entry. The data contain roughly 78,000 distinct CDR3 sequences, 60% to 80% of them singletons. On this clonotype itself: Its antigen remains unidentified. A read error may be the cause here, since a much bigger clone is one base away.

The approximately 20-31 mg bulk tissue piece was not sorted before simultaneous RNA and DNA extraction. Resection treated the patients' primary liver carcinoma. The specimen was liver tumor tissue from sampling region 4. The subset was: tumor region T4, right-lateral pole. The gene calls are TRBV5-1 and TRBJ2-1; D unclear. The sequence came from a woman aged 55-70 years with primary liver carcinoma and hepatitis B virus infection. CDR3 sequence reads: CASSLGPEYNEQFF. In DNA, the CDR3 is TGCGCCAGCAGCCTAGGTCCAGAATACAATGAGCAGTTCTTC.